Listed below are T cell receptor beta chains from one sample, sequenced in a study of T-cell reconstitution after alpha-beta-depleted transplantation in children. TCRdb re-analysed the PCR reads in MiXCR, keeping a single row per CDR3 protein. The sample yields about 500,000 distinct CDR3 sequences, 9.5% to 12% seen once. Sequences were derived from PBMCs, mostly from graft donor cells, sampled 180 days after TCRalphabeta/CD19-depleted stem cell transplant. These receptors all come from a female patient aged 2 to 10 who had a stem cell transplant for aplastic anemia, so the T cells may come from the graft donor. Both conserved end residues are trimmed from each CDR3.

v_call cdr3_aa
TRBV28 ASSPRGSTEAF
TRBV7-2 ASSFRDSGRSYNEQF
TRBV4-3 ASSQDRDSPYFSGNTIY
TRBV4-1 ASSQPTSGRRRETQY
TRBV5-1 ASSYPGQGLEQY
TRBV19 ASRATGTILSGNTIY
TRBV5-1 ASSLGGSTSGANVLT
TRBV20-1 SASGIPPKNTEAF
TRBV9 ASSPPMSGELF
TRBV11-2 ASRLKGMLNTGELF
TRBV6-2/TRBV6-3 ASTLDGPYEQY